These T cell receptor beta chains were read from a single sample in a study of CD8 T cells in Susac syndrome. One entry per CDR3 protein, called by TCRdb with MiXCR from the immunoSEQ multiplex PCR reads. Here the sample spans approximately 220,000 distinct CDR3 sequences, 95% being singletons. Sequencing used CD4+ T cells from PBMCs. The source of these receptors is a human donor with multiple sclerosis. Both conserved end residues are part of each CDR3. A D gene is named only where the DNA matches it firmly.

v_gene	d_gene	j_gene	CDR3nt	CDR3aa
TRBV5-4	-	TRBJ2-7	TGTGCCAGCGGAAAAGGAGGCGGGGAGGTCCACGAGCAGTACTTC	CASGKGGGEVHEQYF
TRBV12-3/TRBV12-4	TRBD1	TRBJ2-1	TGTGCCAGCAGTTTTGGGGACAGGGGTGCTAATGAGCAGTTCTTC	CASSFGDRGANEQFF
TRBV7-9	-	TRBJ2-4	TGTGCCAGCAGCCCGGGGGGCGGGGCGGTCATTCAGTACTTC	CASSPGGGAVIQYF
TRBV20-1	-	TRBJ2-7	TGCAGTGCCATCAGACCGGGGGACAACGAGCAGTACTTC	CSAIRPGDNEQYF
TRBV29-1	-	TRBJ2-5	TGCAGCGTTGAAGATACAGGGATCGAGACCCAGTACTTC	CSVEDTGIETQYF
TRBV30	TRBD1	TRBJ2-1	TGTGCCTGGAGGCCGACAGGGAGACTGAGCAATGAGCAGTTCTTC	CAWRPTGRLSNEQFF
TRBV7-8	TRBD1	TRBJ1-5	TGTGCCAGCAGAGGACAGGGGCAAGGGCCCCAGCATTTT	CASRGQGQGPQHF
TRBV12-3/TRBV12-4	-	TRBJ1-1	TGTGCCAGCAGTTTGTGGCTCACTGAAGCTTTCTTT	CASSLWLTEAFF
TRBV20-1	-	TRBJ1-2	TGCAGTGCCCCCCCGCCGGGGAGAGCTAACTATGGCTACACCTTC	CSAPPPGRANYGYTF
TRBV13	-	TRBJ2-3	TGTGCCAGCAGCTTCCCCGCCACAGATACGCAGTATTTT	CASSFPATDTQYF